The 17 T cell receptor beta chains below were found in one sample sequenced in a study of T cell changes during pregnancy in multiple sclerosis. TCRdb keeps only in-frame clones here, not all; method: immunoSEQ multiplex PCR. Of around 40,000 clones in the sample, 90% were seen once. The sample in question was CD4+ T cells from peripheral blood mononuclear cells, obtained in the second trimester of pregnancy. The receptors come from a female donor with multiple sclerosis, enrolled in a pregnancy study.

The chain joins TRBV18 to TRBJ2-5; maybe TRBD1 (6 bases). The CDR3 contains 15 residues. Germline V gives CDR1 KGHSH, CDR2 LQKENI. V lost 0 bases to trimming and J lost 2 bases, with 10 bases between them. The DNA for the CDR3 is TGTGCCAGCTCACCACCCGGACAGACTCAAGAGACCCAGTACTTC. It is translated as CASSPPGQTQETQYF.

The V and J genes are TRBV5-8 and TRBJ1-1, with D perhaps TRBD1 (5 bases). The V gene's germline CDR1 is SGHTS and CDR2 YDEGEE. The CDR3 loop spans 14 amino acids. Trimming cost V 0 bases and J 5 bases, with 11 bases left between them. CDR3 loop: CASSLDPGLTEAFF. Here the CDR3 DNA reads TGTGCCAGCAGCTTGGACCCGGGACTGACTGAAGCTTTCTTT.

The rearrangement uses TRBV7-9 and TRBJ2-1, with TRBD2 identical over 15 bases. J gave up 7 bases and V 5 bases, and 6 bases lay outside the gene matches. Germline loops: CDR1 SEHNR, CDR2 FQNEAQ (reference sequence). The CDR3 totals 16 residues. The CDR3 protein is CASSTRGLAGGNEQFF. CDR3 coding DNA: TGTGCCAGCAGCACAAGGGGACTAGCGGGAGGAAATGAGCAGTTCTTC.

The rearrangement uses TRBV27 and TRBJ1-2; D is undetermined. The CDR3 loop spans 13 amino acids. Trimming left V 2 bases short and J 2 bases short, with 6 bases between. The germline gives CDR1 MNHEY, CDR2 SMNVEV (reference sequence). In nucleotides, the CDR3 is TGTGCCAGCAGTTTAACCGGGAACTATGGCTACACCTTC. Its protein is CASSLTGNYGYTF.

V and J are TRBV10-1 and TRBJ1-1; D ambiguous. V lost 6 bases, J lost 3 bases, and 11 bases lay in between. The CDR3 sequence is 13 residues long. Per the germline V gene, CDR1 is WNHNN and CDR2 is SYGVQD (reference sequence). The CDR3 sequence: CASSSGRDTEAFF. DNA for the CDR3: TGCGCCAGCAGCAGCGGAAGGGACACTGAAGCTTTCTTT.

V gene TRBV12-5 combines with J gene TRBJ2-5; 8 bases line up with TRBD2. Trimming removed 1 base from V and 2 bases from J; junction bases left unmatched: 6. Germline assignment: CDR1 LGHNT and CDR2 FRNRAP. The CDR3 has 16 amino acids. Here the CDR3 DNA reads TGTGCTAGTGGTTTGGCGCTAGCGGGTGCACAAGAGACCCAGTACTTC. Its protein product is CASGLALAGAQETQYF. The complete variable domain, with remaining parts taken from reference TRBV12-5 and TRBJ2-5, reads DARVTQTPRHKVTEMGQEVTMRCQPILGHNTVFWYRQTMMQGLELLAYFRNRAPLDDSGMPKDRFSAEMPDATLATLKIQPSEPRDSAVYFCASGLALAGAQETQYFGPGTRLLVL.

This clone has just one count. The V call is TRBV19, the J call TRBJ2-1; 8 bases are a match to TRBD1. V trimming: 5 bases; J trimming: 6 bases; junction bases outside the gene matches: 3. CDR3 length: 13 residues. CDR1 LNHDA and CDR2 SQIVND come from the germline V gene (reference sequence). This CDR3 reads CASSRTGSNEQFF. The CDR3 DNA follows: TGTGCCAGTAGTCGGACAGGGAGCAATGAGCAGTTCTTC.

The chain joins TRBV27 to TRBJ2-3, with D possibly TRBD1 on 5 matching bases. Germline V CDR1 and CDR2: MNHEY, SMNVEV (reference sequence). This CDR3 comprises 13 residues. Trimming removed 3 bases at V and 3 bases at J, with 7 bases between. CDR3 loop: CASSFQGTDTQYF. Here the CDR3 DNA reads TGTGCCAGCAGTTTCCAGGGAACAGATACGCAGTATTTT.

The chain recombines TRBV6-6 with TRBJ2-5; 8 bases are a match to TRBD2. In germline, CDR1 is MNHNY, CDR2 SVGAGI (reference sequence). Trimming removed 2 bases from V and 4 bases from J; junction bases left unmatched: 9. This CDR3 spans 16 amino acids. CDR3 bases: TGTGCCAGCAGTTACACAGCGGGGGATACCCGAGAGACCCAGTACTTC. It specifies CASSYTAGDTRETQYF.

The chain joins TRBV18 to TRBJ1-1, with D hard to call. This CDR3 has 12 amino acids. V lost 4 bases and J 0 bases, leaving 3 bases between the germline ends. Per germline, CDR1 KGHSH and CDR2 LQKENI. CDR3 coding DNA: TGTGCCAGCTCACTCGTGAACACTGAAGCTTTCTTT. This encodes CASSLVNTEAFF.

The J gene is TRBJ1-4, the V gene TRBV6-1; the D is unclear. V was shortened by 6 bases and J by 0 bases, with 8 bases between the two germline ends. Germline CDR1 reads MNHNS; CDR2 reads SASEGT. The CDR3 is made up of 14 amino acids. The CDR3 is CASSFLTTNEKLFF. CDR3 in DNA: TGTGCCAGCAGCTTCTTAACAACTAATGAAAAACTGTTTTTT.

This clone appeared once. The chain is built from TRBV4-1 and TRBJ2-7, with 11 bases matching TRBD1. Trimming at V came to 4 bases and at J to 4 bases, leaving 12 bases not matched to a gene. This CDR3 has 17 residues. Germline assignment: CDR1 MGHRA and CDR2 YSYEKL. The CDR3 is CASSRTPEGQGAYEQYF. In nucleotides, the CDR3 is TGCGCCAGCAGCCGAACTCCGGAAGGACAGGGGGCATACGAGCAGTACTTC.

The CDR3 sequence is CASSLRGQGDTEAFF. The CDR3 region has the DNA TGTGCCAGCAGCTTGAGGGGACAGGGGGACACTGAAGCTTTCTTT. This chain links TRBV7-9 with TRBJ1-1, with 11 bases lining up with TRBD1. The CDR3 spans 15 residues. Germline CDR1 and CDR2: SEHNR and FQNEAQ (reference sequence). V lost 3 bases, J lost 3 bases, and 3 bases stayed unmatched.

The rearrangement joins TRBV7-8 to TRBJ2-7; TRBD2 aligns across 15 bases. Trimming cost V 4 bases and J 6 bases; bases outside gene matches: 7. The germline gives CDR1 SGHVS, CDR2 FQNEAQ. This CDR3 has 16 residues. The CDR3 region has the DNA TGTGCCAGCAGCTCGGGACTAGCGGGGGGAGGAGGCGAGCAGTACTTC. This codes for CASSSGLAGGGGEQYF.

The rearrangement links TRBV7-8 to TRBJ1-4, with no clear D. Trimming removed 2 bases from V and 5 bases from J, with 9 bases in between. This CDR3 region has 14 residues. Germline V gene sequence: CDR1 SGHVS, CDR2 FQNEAQ. The DNA of the CDR3 is TGTGCCAGCAGCTTATCGTGGCGGAATGAAAAACTGTTTTTT. It yields the protein CASSLSWRNEKLFF.

V usage is TRBV5-1 and J usage is TRBJ1-1, with 7 nucleotides matching TRBD1. Per germline, CDR1 SGHRS and CDR2 YFSETQ. Trimming cost V 0 bases and J 2 bases; bases outside gene matches: 7. The CDR3 extends over 16 amino acids. The CDR3 spells CASSLAPQGSNTEAFF. As DNA, the CDR3 is TGCGCCAGCAGCTTGGCCCCACAGGGGAGTAACACTGAAGCTTTCTTT.

The chain carries TRBV11-3 and TRBJ2-1; the D gene is possibly TRBD1 (5 bases). The germline V and J ends were trimmed by 5 bases and 5 bases, with 13 bases remaining between them. This CDR3 comprises 14 residues. The germline V gene has CDR1 SGHNT and CDR2 YENEEA. The CDR3 protein is CASSRPPRDNEQFF. CDR3 nucleotide sequence: TGTGCCAGCAGCCGGCCACCCAGGGACAATGAGCAGTTCTTC.